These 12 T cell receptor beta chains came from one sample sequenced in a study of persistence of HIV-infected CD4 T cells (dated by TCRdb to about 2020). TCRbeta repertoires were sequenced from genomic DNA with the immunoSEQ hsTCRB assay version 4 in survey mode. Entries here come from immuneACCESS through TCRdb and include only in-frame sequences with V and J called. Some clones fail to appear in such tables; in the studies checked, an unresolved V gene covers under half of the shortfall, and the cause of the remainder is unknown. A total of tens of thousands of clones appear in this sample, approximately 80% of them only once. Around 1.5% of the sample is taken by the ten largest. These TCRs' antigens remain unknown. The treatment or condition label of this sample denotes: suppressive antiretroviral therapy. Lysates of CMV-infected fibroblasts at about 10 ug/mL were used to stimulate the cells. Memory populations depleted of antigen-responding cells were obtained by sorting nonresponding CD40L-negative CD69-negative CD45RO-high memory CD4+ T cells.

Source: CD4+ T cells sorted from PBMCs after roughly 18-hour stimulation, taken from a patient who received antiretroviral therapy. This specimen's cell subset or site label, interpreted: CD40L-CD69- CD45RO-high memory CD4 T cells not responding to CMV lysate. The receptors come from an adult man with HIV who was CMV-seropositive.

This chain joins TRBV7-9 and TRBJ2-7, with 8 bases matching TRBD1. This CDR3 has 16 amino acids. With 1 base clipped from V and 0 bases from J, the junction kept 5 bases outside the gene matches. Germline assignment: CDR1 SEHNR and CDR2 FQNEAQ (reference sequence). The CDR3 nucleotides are TGTGCCAGCAGCTTAGGGGACAGGCGTCCCTCCTACGAGCAGTACTTC. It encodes CASSLGDRRPSYEQYF.

The CDR3 bases are TGTGCCAGCAGCTTAGCTCGGGGCGAAGGAAACACCATATATTTT. As protein: CASSLARGEGNTIYF. V is TRBV7-9 and J is TRBJ1-3, with a tentative D call TRBD1 (5 bases). CDR1 SEHNR and CDR2 FQNEAQ come from the germline V gene (reference sequence). V was cut by 0 bases and J by 4 bases, with 10 bases left in between. The CDR3 is 15 residues long.

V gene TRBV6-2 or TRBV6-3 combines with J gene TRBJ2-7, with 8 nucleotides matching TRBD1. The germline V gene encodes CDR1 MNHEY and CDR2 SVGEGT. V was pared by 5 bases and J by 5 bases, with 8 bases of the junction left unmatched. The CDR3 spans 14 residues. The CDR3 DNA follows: TGTGCCAGCAGTCCGGACAGGGCTAGGAACGAGCAGTACTTC. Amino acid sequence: CASSPDRARNEQYF.

DNA of the CDR3: TGTGCCAGCAGAGGGACGTTGGGCACCGGGGAGCTGTTTTTT. Amino acid sequence: CASRGTLGTGELFF. This chain joins TRBV28 and TRBJ2-2; the D gene could be TRBD1 or TRBD2 (5 bases each). The V gene's germline CDR1 is MDHEN and CDR2 SYDVKM. CDR3 length: 14 amino acids. With 6 bases removed from V and 4 bases from J, the gap between germline ends came to 12 bases.

The CDR3 protein is CASSFLQGNTEAFF. Written as DNA, the CDR3 is TGTGCCAGCAGTTTCCTGCAGGGGAACACTGAAGCTTTCTTT. This chain links TRBV6-5 with TRBJ1-1; D might be TRBD1 (5 bases). The CDR3 length is 14 residues. Germline assignment: CDR1 MNHEY and CDR2 SVGAGI. With 4 bases removed from V and 1 base from J, the gap between germline ends came to 10 bases.

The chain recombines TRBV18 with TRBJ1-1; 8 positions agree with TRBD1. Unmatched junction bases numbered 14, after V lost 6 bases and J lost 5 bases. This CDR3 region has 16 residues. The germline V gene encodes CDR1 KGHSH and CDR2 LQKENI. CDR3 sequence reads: CASSPSGTGVRTEAFF. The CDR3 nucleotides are TGTGCCAGCTCCCCTTCCGGGACAGGCGTGAGGACTGAAGCTTTCTTT.

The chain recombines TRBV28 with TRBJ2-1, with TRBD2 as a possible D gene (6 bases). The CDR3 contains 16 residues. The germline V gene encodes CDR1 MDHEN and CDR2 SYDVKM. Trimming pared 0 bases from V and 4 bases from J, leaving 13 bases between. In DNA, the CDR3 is TGTGCCAGCAGTTTATGGGCGGGGACTGCTTACAATGAGCAGTTCTTC. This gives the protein CASSLWAGTAYNEQFF.

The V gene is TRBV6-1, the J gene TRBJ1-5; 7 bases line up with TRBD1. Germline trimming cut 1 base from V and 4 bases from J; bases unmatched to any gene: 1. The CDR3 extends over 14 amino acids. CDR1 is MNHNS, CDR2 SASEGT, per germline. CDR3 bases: TGTGCCAGCAGTGAAGGACAGGGAAATCAGCCCCAGCATTTT. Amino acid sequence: CASSEGQGNQPQHF.

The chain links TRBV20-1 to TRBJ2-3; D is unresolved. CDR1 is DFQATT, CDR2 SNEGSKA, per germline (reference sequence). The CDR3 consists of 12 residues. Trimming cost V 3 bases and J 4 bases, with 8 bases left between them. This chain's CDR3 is CSASVTPDTQYF. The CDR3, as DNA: TGCAGTGCTAGTGTGACCCCAGATACGCAGTATTTT.

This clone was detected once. The CDR3 reads CASRRARQGDTQYF. CDR3 DNA: TGTGCCAGTCGCCGGGCCCGGCAGGGAGATACGCAGTATTTT. The chain links TRBV19 to TRBJ2-3; TRBD1 might be the D (5 bases). Trimming left V 8 bases short and J 5 bases short, with 17 bases between. Germline V gives CDR1 LNHDA, CDR2 SQIVND (reference sequence). The CDR3 consists of 14 residues.

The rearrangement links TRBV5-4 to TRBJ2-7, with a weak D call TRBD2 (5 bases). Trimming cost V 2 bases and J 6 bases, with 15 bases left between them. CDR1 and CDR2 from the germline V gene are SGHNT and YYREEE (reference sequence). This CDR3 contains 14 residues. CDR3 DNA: TGTGCCAGCAGCTTTTGGGTGTCCGGAGGCGAGCAGTACTTC. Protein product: CASSFWVSGGEQYF.

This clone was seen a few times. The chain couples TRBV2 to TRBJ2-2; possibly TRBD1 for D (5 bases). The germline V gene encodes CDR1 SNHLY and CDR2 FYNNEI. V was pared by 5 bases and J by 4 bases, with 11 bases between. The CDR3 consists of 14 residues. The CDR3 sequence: CASSPRDSTGELFF. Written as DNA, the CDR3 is TGTGCCAGCAGTCCCAGGGATAGCACCGGGGAGCTGTTTTTT.